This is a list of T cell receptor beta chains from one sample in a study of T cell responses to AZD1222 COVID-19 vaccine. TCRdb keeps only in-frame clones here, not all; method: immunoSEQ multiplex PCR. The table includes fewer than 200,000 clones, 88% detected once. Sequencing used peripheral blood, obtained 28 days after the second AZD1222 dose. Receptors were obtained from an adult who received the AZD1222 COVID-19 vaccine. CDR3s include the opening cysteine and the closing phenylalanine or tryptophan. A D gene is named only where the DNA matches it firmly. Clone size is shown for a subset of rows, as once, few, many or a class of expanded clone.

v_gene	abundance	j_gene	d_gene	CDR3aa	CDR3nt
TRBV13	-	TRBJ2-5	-	CASSSPGTVGETQYF	TGTGCCAGCAGCTCTCCTGGAACAGTTGGAGAGACCCAGTACTTC
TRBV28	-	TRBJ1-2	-	CASSLVTTFRGYGYTF	TGTGCCAGCAGTTTAGTAACAACCTTCCGAGGTTATGGCTACACCTTC
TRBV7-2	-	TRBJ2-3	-	CASSLSSRADTDTQYF	TGTGCCAGCAGCTTGTCTTCCCGAGCGGACACAGATACGCAGTATTTT
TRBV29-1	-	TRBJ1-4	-	CSVGTVNNEKLFF	TGCAGCGTTGGGACGGTCAACAATGAAAAACTGTTTTTT
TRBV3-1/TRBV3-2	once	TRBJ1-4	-	CASGQSNEKLFF	TGTGCCAGCGGACAGTCTAATGAAAAACTGTTTTTT
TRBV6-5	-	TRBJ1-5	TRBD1	CASRSSTGAVGPQHF	TGTGCCAGCAGAAGCTCGACAGGGGCGGTGGGGCCCCAGCATTTT
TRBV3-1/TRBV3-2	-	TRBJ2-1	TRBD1	CASSRNIQGYEQFF	TGTGCCAGCAGTCGGAACATACAGGGGTATGAGCAGTTCTTC
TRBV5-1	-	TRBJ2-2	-	CASSLGPDGTGELFF	TGCGCCAGCAGCTTGGGACCGGACGGAACCGGGGAGCTGTTTTTT
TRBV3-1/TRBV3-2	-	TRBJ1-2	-	CASSQVPESGYTF	TGTGCCAGCAGCCAAGTCCCGGAGTCGGGCTACACCTTC
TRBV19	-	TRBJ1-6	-	CASNRGSSLNSPLHF	TGTGCCAGCAATAGGGGTTCTTCCCTGAATTCACCCCTCCACTTT
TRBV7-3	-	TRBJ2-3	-	CASSLTSALGTQYF	TGTGCCAGCAGCTTAACTAGCGCCCTGGGTACGCAGTATTTT
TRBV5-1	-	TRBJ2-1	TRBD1	CASSWGDRDGYNEQFF	TGCGCCAGCAGCTGGGGAGACAGGGACGGCTACAATGAGCAGTTCTTC
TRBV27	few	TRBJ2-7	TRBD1	CATRRQGTYEQYF	TGTGCCACCCGGAGACAGGGCACCTACGAGCAGTACTTC
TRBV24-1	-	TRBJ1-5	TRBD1	CATSDSPGMGPPRGYSNQPQHF	TGTGCCACCAGTGATTCGCCGGGGATGGGGCCGCCCAGGGGGTATAGCAATCAGCCCCAGCATTTT
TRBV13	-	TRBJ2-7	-	CASSLGRSSYEQYF	TGTGCCAGCAGCTTAGGACGGAGCTCCTACGAGCAGTACTTC
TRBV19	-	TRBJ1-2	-	CASSIQAGSQGYTF	TGTGCCAGTAGTATCCAGGCAGGCTCGCAGGGCTACACCTTC
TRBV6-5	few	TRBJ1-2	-	CASSPGQSNYGYTF	TGTGCCAGCAGCCCAGGACAGTCTAACTATGGCTACACCTTC
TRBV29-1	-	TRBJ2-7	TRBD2	CSVKRGSDEQYF	TGCAGCGTTAAGCGGGGGAGCGACGAGCAGTACTTC
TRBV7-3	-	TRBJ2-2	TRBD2	CASSPGTRTGELFF	TGTGCCAGCAGCCCTGGGACTAGGACCGGGGAGCTGTTTTTT
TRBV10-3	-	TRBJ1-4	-	CAISESRPNEKLFF	TGTGCCATCAGTGAGTCGAGGCCTAATGAAAAACTGTTTTTT
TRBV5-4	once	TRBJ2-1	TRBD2	CASSLELAGDGQFF	TGTGCCAGCAGCTTGGAACTAGCGGGGGATGGGCAGTTCTTC
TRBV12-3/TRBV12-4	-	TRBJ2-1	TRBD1	CASSGDRDRQFF	TGTGCCAGCAGCGGCGACAGGGACCGGCAGTTCTTC
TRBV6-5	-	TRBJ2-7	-	CASSYRTPSVYEQYF	TGTGCCAGCAGTTACCGTACCCCCTCCGTTTACGAGCAGTACTTC
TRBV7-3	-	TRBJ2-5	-	CASSLRGLETQYF	TGTGCCAGCAGCTTAAGAGGGTTAGAGACCCAGTACTTC
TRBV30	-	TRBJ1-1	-	CAWSEGLNTEAFF	TGTGCCTGGAGTGAAGGGCTGAACACTGAAGCTTTCTTT
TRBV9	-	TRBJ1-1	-	CASSVAGGPEAFF	TGTGCCAGCAGCGTTGCTGGGGGCCCTGAAGCTTTCTTT
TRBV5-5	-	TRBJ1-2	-	CASMMFSGYNYGYTF	TGTGCCAGTATGATGTTCTCTGGGTATAACTATGGCTACACCTTC
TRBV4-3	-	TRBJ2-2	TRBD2	CASSQVAGGPPGELFF	TGCGCCAGCAGCCAAGTAGCGGGGGGGCCCCCCGGGGAGCTGTTTTTT
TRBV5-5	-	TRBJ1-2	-	CASSLAGFNYGYTF	TGTGCCAGCAGCTTGGCAGGGTTTAACTATGGCTACACCTTC
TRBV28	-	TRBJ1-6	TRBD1	CASRRGQGGSSYNSPLHF	TGTGCCAGCAGAAGAGGACAGGGGGGATCCTCCTATAATTCACCCCTCCACTTT
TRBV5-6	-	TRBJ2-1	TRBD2	CASSLLAVNEQFF	TGTGCCAGCAGCTTACTAGCGGTCAATGAGCAGTTCTTC
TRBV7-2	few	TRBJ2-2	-	CASSPHGGTNTGELFF	TGTGCCAGCAGCCCCCACGGGGGCACGAACACCGGGGAGCTGTTTTTT
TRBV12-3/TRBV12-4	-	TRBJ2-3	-	CASSLKLAGTQYF	TGTGCCAGCAGTTTAAAGCTGGCAGGGACGCAGTATTTT
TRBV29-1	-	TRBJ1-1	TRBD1	CSGGQGNTEAFF	TGCAGCGGCGGACAGGGAAACACTGAAGCTTTCTTT
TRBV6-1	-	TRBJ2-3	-	CASSDRGRVTDTQYF	TGTGCCAGCAGTGACAGGGGCAGGGTCACAGATACGCAGTATTTT